The T cell receptor (beta chain) described here comes from a study of graft-versus-host responses after intestinal transplantation. Study-level background: Each transplant was multivisceral, liver-intestinal, or isolated intestinal.

Germline V CDR1 and CDR2: MNHEY, SMNVEV (reference sequence). The CDR3 contains 15 residues. Germline trimming cut 6 bases from V and 2 bases from J; bases unmatched to any gene: 6. As regards this clone: Its cognate antigen is unknown.

Some clones are missing from TCRdb's copy, which holds only in-frame ones; the method was immunoSEQ multiplex PCR. This sample has 20,000 to 25,000 clones, with more than 75% found just once. Study results and limitations: GvH clones surfaced in recipient marrow, some emerging earlier in ileum or blood.

This clonotype originated in a human donor who was the organ donor for an intestinal transplant. Sequencing was performed on unstimulated CD8+ T cells sorted from spleen or lymph node cells, taken before transplant. The chain has TRBV27 and TRBJ2-7, with 11 bases fitting TRBD1. CDR3 sequence reads: CASRVPGQGAYEQYF. DNA for the CDR3: TGTGCCAGCAGGGTACCGGGACAGGGGGCCTACGAGCAGTACTTC.